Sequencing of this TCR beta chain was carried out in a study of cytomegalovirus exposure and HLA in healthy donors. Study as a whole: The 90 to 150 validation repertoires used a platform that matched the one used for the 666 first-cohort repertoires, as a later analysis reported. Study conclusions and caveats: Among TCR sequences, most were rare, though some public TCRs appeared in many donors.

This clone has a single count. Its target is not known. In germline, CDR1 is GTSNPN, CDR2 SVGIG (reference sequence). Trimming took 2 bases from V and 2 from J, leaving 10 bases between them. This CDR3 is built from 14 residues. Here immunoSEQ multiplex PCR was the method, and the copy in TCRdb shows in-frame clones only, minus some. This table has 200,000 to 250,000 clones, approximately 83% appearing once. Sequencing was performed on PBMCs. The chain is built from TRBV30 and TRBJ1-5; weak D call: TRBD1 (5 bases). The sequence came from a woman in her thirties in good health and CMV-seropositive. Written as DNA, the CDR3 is TGTGCCTGGAGTCAGGGCGGGGGCAATCAGCCCCAGCATTTT. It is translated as CAWSQGGGNQPQHF.